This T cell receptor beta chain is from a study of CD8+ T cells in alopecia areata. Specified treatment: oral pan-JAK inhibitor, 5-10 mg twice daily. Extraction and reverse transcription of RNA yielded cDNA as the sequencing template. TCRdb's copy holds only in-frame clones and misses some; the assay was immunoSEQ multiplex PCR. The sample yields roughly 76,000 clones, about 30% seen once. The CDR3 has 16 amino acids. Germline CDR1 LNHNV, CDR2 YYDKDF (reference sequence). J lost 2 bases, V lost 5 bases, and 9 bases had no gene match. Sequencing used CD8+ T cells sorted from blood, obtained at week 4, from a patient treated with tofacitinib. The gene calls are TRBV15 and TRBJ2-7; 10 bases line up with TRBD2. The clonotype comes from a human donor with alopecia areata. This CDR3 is CATSGIKSGRAYEQYF. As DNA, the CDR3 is TGTGCCACCAGCGGGATTAAGAGCGGGAGGGCCTACGAGCAGTACTTC.